The 15 T cell receptor beta chains below come from one sample, sequenced in a study of T cell changes during pregnancy in multiple sclerosis. Using immunoSEQ multiplex PCR, the repertoire was profiled, and TCRdb retains in-frame clones only, with some absent. The data show 90,000 to 100,000 clones, roughly 91% seen once. This specimen was peripheral blood, taken in the first trimester of pregnancy. These receptors were collected from a female donor with multiple sclerosis, enrolled in a pregnancy study.

The genes are TRBV6-1 and TRBJ1-1; D is ambiguous. Trimming removed 2 bases at V and 1 base at J, with 8 bases between. CDR3 length: 14 amino acids. CDR1 and CDR2 (germline): MNHNS, SASEGT. CDR3 sequence (DNA): TGTGCCAGCAGTGAAAGTCCAGAGAACACTGAAGCTTTCTTT. Its translation: CASSESPENTEAFF.

The chain recombines TRBV7-9 with TRBJ1-6; 7 bases are shared with TRBD1. CDR1 is SEHNR, CDR2 FQNEAQ, per germline (reference sequence). The V and J ends lost 0 bases and 5 bases, in that order; junction bases with no gene match: 10. The CDR3 is made up of 18 amino acids. CDR3 sequence: CASSLATGVLRNNSPLHF. CDR3 nucleotide sequence: TGTGCCAGCAGCTTAGCTACAGGGGTATTAAGAAATAATTCACCCCTCCACTTT.

The chain employs TRBV5-1 and TRBJ1-4, with 9 nucleotides matching TRBD1. From germline, CDR1 is SGHRS and CDR2 YFSETQ. CDR3 size: 15 residues. V lost 3 bases and J lost 5; bases outside the gene matches: 5. CDR3 in DNA: TGCGCCAGCAGCTCGAGGACAGGGGACAATGAAAAACTGTTTTTT. Translated: CASSSRTGDNEKLFF.

The V and J genes are TRBV7-9 and TRBJ1-2; D remains ambiguous. The germline V gene has CDR1 SEHNR and CDR2 FQNEAQ (reference sequence). The CDR3 has 12 residues. V lost 8 bases, J lost 8 bases, and 15 bases lay in between. As DNA, the CDR3 is TGTGCCAGCGTCGGAGCTCTCTCCGGCTACACCTTC. This translates into CASVGALSGYTF.

V is TRBV23-1 and J is TRBJ1-1, with D perhaps matching TRBD1 (6 bases). TRBV23-1 is labeled an ORF, and its function is uncertain. This CDR3 is built from 17 residues. Trimming took off 3 bases at V and 4 bases at J, with 21 bases between the two ends. CDR3 protein: CASSHEPTRGGGTEAFF. In DNA, the CDR3 is TGCGCCAGCAGTCACGAACCTACGAGGGGAGGGGGCACTGAAGCTTTCTTT.

The chain joins TRBV5-6 to TRBJ2-7; D unclear. Trimming stripped 4 bases from V and 4 bases from J, with 12 bases between. CDR1 SGHDT and CDR2 YYEEEE come from the germline V gene. The CDR3 length is 13 residues. The CDR3 protein is CASSLQGEYEQYF. Written as DNA, the CDR3 is TGTGCCAGCAGCCTACAAGGAGAATACGAGCAGTACTTC.

The chain combines TRBV4-1 with TRBJ2-3; 10 bases are a match to TRBD2. The CDR3 totals 16 residues. CDR1 is MGHRA and CDR2 is YSYEKL in the germline V gene. V was clipped by 1 base and J by 1 base; unmatched bases: 2. The CDR3 DNA reads TGCGCCAGCAGCCAAGTTCTAGCGGGGGGCACAGATACGCAGTATTTT. Translation: CASSQVLAGGTDTQYF.

Only a few counts were recorded for this clone. The chain combines TRBV19 with TRBJ1-1, with D maybe TRBD1 (6 bases). Deletions cut 3 bases from V and 6 bases from J, with 14 bases between. Germline CDR1 is LNHDA and CDR2 is SQIVND (reference sequence). This CDR3 has 14 amino acids. The chain's CDR3 is CASSMLSGVAEAFF. In nucleotides, the CDR3 is TGTGCCAGTAGTATGCTGTCAGGGGTCGCTGAAGCTTTCTTT.

The chain combines TRBV13 with TRBJ2-3, with D perhaps TRBD2 (5 bases). Germline V gene data show CDR1 as PRHDT and CDR2 as FYEKMQ (reference sequence). This CDR3 contains 15 residues. V lost 5 bases to trimming and J lost 0 bases, with 12 bases between them. The CDR3 DNA reads as TGTGCCAGCAGCCCGAGGGCGACTAGCACAGATACGCAGTATTTT. Amino acids: CASSPRATSTDTQYF.

V usage is TRBV6-6 and J usage is TRBJ2-2; TRBD1 is a possible D gene (5 bases). This CDR3 has 15 residues. Germline V gene lookup returns CDR1 MNHNY and CDR2 SVGAGI (reference sequence). The germline V and J ends were trimmed by 7 bases and 0 bases, with 12 bases remaining between them. DNA of the CDR3: TGTGCCAGCACCCTCGACAGCCCGAACACCGGGGAGCTGTTTTTT. This encodes CASTLDSPNTGELFF.

V is TRBV15 and J is TRBJ1-6; 9 bases agree with TRBD1. The J segment lost 0 bases and the V segment lost 1 base, leaving 7 bases of the junction unmatched. Germline CDR1 LNHNV, CDR2 YYDKDF (reference sequence). The CDR3 extends over 19 amino acids. Here the CDR3 DNA reads TGTGCCACCAGCAGAGGGACAGGGGTTCTCTTCTCCTATAATTCACCCCTCCACTTT. This sequence encodes CATSRGTGVLFSYNSPLHF.

This chain uses TRBV25-1 with TRBJ2-7; 9 bases align to TRBD1. Looked up from germline, CDR1 is MGHDK and CDR2 is SYGVNS. The junction had 4 bases not matched to a gene; V was cut back by 6 bases and J by 1 base. The CDR3 length is 14 residues. The DNA for the CDR3 is TGTGCCAGCAGACAGGGGGCGCGGTCCTACGAGCAGTACTTC. It encodes CASRQGARSYEQYF.

About this clone itself: One end of the junction varies from germline; a read error may be responsible. J is TRBJ2-3 and V is TRBV20-1; D is unclear. CDR1 and CDR2 from the germline V gene are DFQATT and SNEGSKA (reference sequence). The CDR3 has 9 residues. DNA for the CDR3: TGCAGTGCTAGAGATTTCCAGAATTTT. Translating it yields CSARDFQNF.

Notes on this clone: Germline is not matched at one junction end, which may reflect a read error. The chain has TRBV5-1 and TRBJ1-1, with D perhaps matching TRBD1 (6 bases). The CDR3 is 15 residues long. Germline loops: CDR1 SGHRS, CDR2 YFSETQ. The CDR3 sequence: CASSLVRGPSADAFF. CDR3 sequence (DNA): TGCGCCAGCAGCTTGGTCAGGGGCCCCAGCGCTGACGCTTTCTTT. The full variable domain, rest sourced from reference TRBV5-1 and TRBJ1-1, is KAGVTQTPRYLIKTRGQQVTLSCSPISGHRSVSWYQQTPGQGLQFLFEYFSETQRNKGNFPGRFSGRQFSNSRSEMNVSTLELGDSALYLCASSLVRGPSADAFFGQGTRLTVV.

This clone appeared once. This sequence joins TRBV18 and TRBJ2-3, with 8 positions matching TRBD2. This CDR3 contains 15 residues. The germline V gene encodes CDR1 KGHSH and CDR2 LQKENI. The V gene end was trimmed by 3 bases and the J gene end by 3 bases; junction bases not matched to a gene: 5. CDR3 sequence: CASSPLAGGTDTQYF. In DNA, the CDR3 is TGTGCCAGCTCACCTCTGGCGGGGGGTACAGATACGCAGTATTTT.